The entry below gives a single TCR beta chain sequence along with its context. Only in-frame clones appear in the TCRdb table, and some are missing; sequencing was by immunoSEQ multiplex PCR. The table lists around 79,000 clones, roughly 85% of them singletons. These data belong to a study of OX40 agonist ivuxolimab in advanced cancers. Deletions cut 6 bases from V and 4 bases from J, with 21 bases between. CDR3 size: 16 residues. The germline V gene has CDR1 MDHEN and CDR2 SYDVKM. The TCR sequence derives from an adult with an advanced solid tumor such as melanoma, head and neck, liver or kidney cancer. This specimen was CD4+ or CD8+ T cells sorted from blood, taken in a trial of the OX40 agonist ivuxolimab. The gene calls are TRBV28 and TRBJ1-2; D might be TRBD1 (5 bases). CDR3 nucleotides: TGTGCCAGCAGACATAGTACCGGGACTTCGGGCTATGGCTACACCTTC. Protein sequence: CASRHSTGTSGYGYTF.